This entry features one T cell receptor beta chain sequence. Per the germline V gene, CDR1 is MDHEN and CDR2 is SYDVKM. The CDR3 contains 18 residues. Unmatched junction bases numbered 12, after V lost 5 bases and J lost 0 bases. The data were taken from a study of blood T cell repertoires in COVID-19. As handled by the study authors: Amplification with reference gene primers provided the estimates of nucleated cell counts. Generated by immunoSEQ multiplex PCR, the TCRdb table keeps only in-frame clones and is missing some. V, J and clone size were drawn from that table, and D and trimming were deduced from the DNA. The sample carries about 130,000 clones, about 86% recorded once.

J is TRBJ2-4 and V is TRBV28, with TRBD1 matching 8 bases. This TCR was sampled from a woman in her forties or fifties with acute or convalescent COVID-19. The sample comprised peripheral blood. CDR3: CASSKGQGSFIAKNIQYF. The CDR3 coding sequence is TGTGCCAGCAGTAAAGGACAGGGTAGTTTCATAGCCAAAAACATTCAGTACTTC.